The entry below gives a single T cell receptor (beta chain) sequence along with its context. The antigen remains undetermined. J was trimmed by 8 bases and V by 4 bases; bases with no gene match: 7. In germline, CDR1 is WNHNN, CDR2 SYGVQD (reference sequence). The CDR3 consists of 14 residues. The data derive from a study of T cells in localized non-small cell lung cancer. This table comes from immunoSEQ multiplex PCR, and its TCRdb copy is limited to in-frame clones, with some not included. The sample includes around 28,000 clones, 70% to 90% of them seen just once. Study conclusions and caveats: Appearing in adjacent lung were a median about 59 of the top 100 tumor clones. Uninvolved adjacent lung, not tumor, had the highest T cell clonality.

The sequence derives from a female donor at least 60 years old with stage I lung adenocarcinoma. Sequences were derived from peripheral blood, sampled before any cancer treatment. J is TRBJ2-1 and V is TRBV10-1, with TRBD1 matching over 8 bases. CDR3 sequence reads: CASSVTGVLDEQFF. Written as DNA, the CDR3 is TGCGCCAGCAGTGTGACAGGGGTCCTCGATGAGCAGTTCTTC.